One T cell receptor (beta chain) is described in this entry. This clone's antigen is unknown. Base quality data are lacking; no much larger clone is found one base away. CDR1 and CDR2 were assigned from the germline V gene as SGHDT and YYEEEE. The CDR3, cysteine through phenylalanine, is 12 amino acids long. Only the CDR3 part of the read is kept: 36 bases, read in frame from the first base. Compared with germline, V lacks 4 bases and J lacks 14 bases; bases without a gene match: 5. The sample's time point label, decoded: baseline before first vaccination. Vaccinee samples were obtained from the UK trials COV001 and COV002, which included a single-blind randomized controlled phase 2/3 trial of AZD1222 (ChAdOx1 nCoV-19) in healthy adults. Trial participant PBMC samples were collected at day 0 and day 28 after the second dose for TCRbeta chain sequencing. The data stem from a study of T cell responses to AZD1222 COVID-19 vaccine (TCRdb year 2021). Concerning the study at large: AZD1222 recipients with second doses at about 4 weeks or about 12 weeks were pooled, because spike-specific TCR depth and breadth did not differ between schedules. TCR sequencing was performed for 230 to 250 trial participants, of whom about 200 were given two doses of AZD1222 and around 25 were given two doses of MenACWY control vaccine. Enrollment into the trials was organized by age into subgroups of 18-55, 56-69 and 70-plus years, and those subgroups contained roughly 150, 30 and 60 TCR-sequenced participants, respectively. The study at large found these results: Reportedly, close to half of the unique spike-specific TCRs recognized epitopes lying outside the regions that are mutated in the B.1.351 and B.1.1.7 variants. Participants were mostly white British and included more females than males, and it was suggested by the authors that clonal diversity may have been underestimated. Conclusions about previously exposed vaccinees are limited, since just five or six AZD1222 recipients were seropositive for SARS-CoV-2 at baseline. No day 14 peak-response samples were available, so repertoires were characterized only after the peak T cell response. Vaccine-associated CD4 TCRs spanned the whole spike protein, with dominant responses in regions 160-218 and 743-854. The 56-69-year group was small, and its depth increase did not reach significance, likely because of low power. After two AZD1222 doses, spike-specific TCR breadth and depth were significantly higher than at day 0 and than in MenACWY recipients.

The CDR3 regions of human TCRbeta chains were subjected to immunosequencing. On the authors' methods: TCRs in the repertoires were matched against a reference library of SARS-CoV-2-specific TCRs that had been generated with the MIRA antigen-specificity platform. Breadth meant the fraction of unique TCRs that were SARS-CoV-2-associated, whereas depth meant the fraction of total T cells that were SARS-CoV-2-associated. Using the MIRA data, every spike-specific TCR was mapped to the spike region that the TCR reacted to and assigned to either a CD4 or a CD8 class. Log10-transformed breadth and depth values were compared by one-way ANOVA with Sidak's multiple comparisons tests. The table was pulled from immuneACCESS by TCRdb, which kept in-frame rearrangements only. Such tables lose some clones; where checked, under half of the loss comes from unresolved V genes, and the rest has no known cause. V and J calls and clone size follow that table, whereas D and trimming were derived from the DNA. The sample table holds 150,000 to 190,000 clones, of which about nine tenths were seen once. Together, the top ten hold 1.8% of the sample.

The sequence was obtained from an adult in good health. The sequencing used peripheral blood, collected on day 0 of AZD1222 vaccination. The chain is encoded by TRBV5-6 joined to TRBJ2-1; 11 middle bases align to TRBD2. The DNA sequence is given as TGTGCCAGCAGCGAGATAGCGGGAGGGGAGTTCTTC. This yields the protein CASSEIAGGEFF.